Sequencing of this TCR beta chain was carried out in a study of blood T cell repertoires in COVID-19 (dated by TCRdb to 2020 to 2021). At the level of the whole study: Samples covering the acute and convalescent phases of COVID-19 were provided by collaborators in the United States, Italy and Spain. The prospective study material was composed of cDNA or gDNA derived from T cells, B-cell-depleted T cells, or PBMCs. Subjects who had been exposed to COVID-19, were actively infected with it, or had recovered from it provided the deeply sampled blood TCRbeta repertoires that made up the dataset. The repertoires were made available in a free public database intended to serve as a resource for research on the immune response to SARS-CoV-2. Samples were obtained from the ongoing ImmuneRACE study (first 160 participants) and from 1,254 subjects provided by 6 global collaborators. Sample metadata almost always included a de-identified subject ID, COVID-19 status, age in years and sex. HLA class I and class II types, where available, came from metadata supplied by the sample provider rather than from assay-based typing.

In the case of this clone: The clone's antigen remains unknown. No base-level quality is on record; no much larger clone is a single base apart.

Germline trimming: 4 bases from V, 3 bases from J; junction bases outside gene matches: 15. The cysteine opens and the phenylalanine closes a CDR3 of 18 amino acids. This entry keeps only the CDR3 DNA: 54 bases, framed from base 1. The germline V gene yields SGHAT for CDR1 and FQNNGV for CDR2. TCRbeta CDR3 regions were amplified from genomic DNA by means of the immunoSEQ Assay, a bias-controlled multiplex PCR. Turning to the authors' computational methods: Within the assay, amplification of reference gene primers was used to estimate how many nucleated cells each sample contained. To quantify the absolute abundance of each unique TCRbeta CDR3 rearrangement, sequence reads were collapsed and filtered. For each sample, productive Simpson clonality was calculated by taking the square root of Simpson's diversity index across productive rearrangements. In TCRdb, the immuneACCESS table is reduced to in-frame sequences with V and J assigned. These tables do not hold every clone; where another copy was compared, an unresolved V gene accounts for under half, and the others remain unexplained. That table furnishes V, J and clone size, whereas the DNA furnished D and trimming. The sample table records around 60,000 clones; 85% to 90% of these occur just once. Approximately 4% of the sample lies in the top ten.

The study at large found these results: How much clinical and demographic metadata was included differed by source and by participant, and the metadata was provided uncurated.

The collaborating institutions used their own protocols to collect whole blood in K2EDTA tubes. Collaborator samples were shipped for TCRbeta analysis as frozen whole blood, isolated PBMCs, or DNA extracted from either sample type. This receptor was obtained from a human donor in a cohort sampled during active COVID-19. Recombination linked TRBV11-2 to TRBJ1-2, and TRBD1 matches 9 of the central bases. The material sequenced was peripheral blood. Read as DNA, the sequence is TGTGCCAGCAGCTCAACCGGGGACAGGGAACGGGAGGACTATGGCTACACCTTC. It is translated as CASSSTGDREREDYGYTF.